The clone carrying this T cell receptor (beta chain) was observed a handful of times. Autoimmune disease history or systemic immunosuppression led to patient exclusion. This sample was included in a study of OX40 agonist ivuxolimab in advanced cancers. CDR1 and CDR2 (germline): MDHEN, SYDVKM. The CDR3 is 13 residues long. Trimming pared 8 bases from V and 6 bases from J, leaving 16 bases between. Clones were sequenced by immunoSEQ multiplex PCR, and TCRdb holds only the in-frame ones, with some missing. This table has approximately 77,000 clones, roughly 92% appearing once. The material was CD4+ or CD8+ T cells sorted from blood, obtained in a trial of the OX40 agonist ivuxolimab. This TCR was sampled from an adult with an advanced solid tumor such as melanoma, head and neck, liver or kidney cancer. The V gene is TRBV28, the J gene TRBJ1-1; D is undetermined. Here the CDR3 DNA reads TGTGCCAGCTCTAGGAGCTTCCCGTCTGAAGCTTTCTTT. Translated, it gives CASSRSFPSEAFF.